This T cell receptor beta chain derives from a study of blood T cell repertoires in COVID-19. Study at large: Italy, Spain and the United States were the sources of the convalescent and acute COVID-19 samples. Sources were T cells, B-cell-depleted T cells, or PBMCs; the material itself was cDNA or gDNA.

Regarding this clone: The same CDR3 also results from other DNA sequences found in this sample.

There are 14 residues in the CDR3. Germline lookup yields CDR1 LNHDA and CDR2 SQIVND (reference sequence). The V and J ends lost 2 bases and 4 bases respectively, with 11 bases between them. In the study's own analysis: Amplification of reference gene primers was used by the study to estimate nucleated cell counts. The data were produced by immunoSEQ multiplex PCR, yet TCRdb's version contains in-frame clones alone and is incomplete. The DNA was the basis for D and trimming; V, J and clone size are from that table. The table lists hundreds of thousands of clones, 90% of them singletons. This sequence was found in a woman in her late teens or twenties with acute or convalescent COVID-19. V gene TRBV19 combines with J gene TRBJ1-1; a weak D match, TRBD1 (6 bases). Input material: peripheral blood. The CDR3 is CASSIQGLSTEAFF. The CDR3 region has the DNA TGTGCCAGTAGTATACAGGGGCTCTCCACTGAAGCTTTCTTT.